The rows below give T cell receptor beta chains drawn from one sample of a study of vaccination and CD4 T cells after COVID-19. TCRdb re-analysed the PCR reads in MiXCR, keeping a single row per CDR3 protein. Seen here are about 15,000 distinct CDR3 sequences, roughly 28% observed once, and the top ten hold approximately 23%. The antigens for these receptors are not known. The sample taken for sequencing was cultured CD4+ T cells from blood. Receptor source: a human donor with COVID-19. Each CDR3 is given with its conserved first and last residue. D genes are given only for firm matches. Clone size is not always given. Where it is, it says once, few, many or a class for expanded clones.

CDR3 DNA	CDR3 protein	clone size	D gene	V gene	J gene
TGTGCTAGTGGTTCCCCTTCAGGCCACATGGCCGGGGAGCTGTTTTTT	CASGSPSGHMAGELFF	-	-	TRBV12-5	TRBJ2-2
TGCGCCAGCAGCGAAGGTGGGAGGGGAAAGGTGAACACCATATATTTT	CASSEGGRGKVNTIYF	-	-	TRBV5-1	TRBJ1-3
TGTGCCAGCAGGAGGACAGGGACTCGCTCGGGTGGAAACACCATATATTTT	CASRRTGTRSGGNTIYF	few	TRBD1	TRBV7-9	TRBJ1-3
TGTGCCTGGACGAGCTTGGATACGCAGTATTTT	CAWTSLDTQYF	-	-	TRBV30	TRBJ2-3
TGTGCCAGCAGCCTAAAGCCTAGCGGGGGGGCCGATGAGCAGTTCTTC	CASSLKPSGGADEQFF	-	TRBD2	TRBV7-3	TRBJ2-1
TGTGCCAGCAGCCTTCGACAGGTGGGAGGCAATCAGCCCCAGCATTTT	CASSLRQVGGNQPQHF	-	-	TRBV5-5	TRBJ1-5
TGTGCCAGCAGCTTAAGTGGGGGGGCGCTTGAGACCCAGTACTTC	CASSLSGGALETQYF	few	-	TRBV7-2	TRBJ2-5
TGTGCCAGCAGTTCCGACCAAGGACTAGCGGGGGGTTGGAATGAGCAGTTCTTC	CASSSDQGLAGGWNEQFF	few	TRBD2	TRBV27	TRBJ2-1
TGTGCCAGCAACCTCGGGAGGGGGCTAGATACGCAGTATTTT	CASNLGRGLDTQYF	-	-	TRBV12-3/TRBV12-4	TRBJ2-3
TGTGCCAGCAGTTTAGTAAGGGCGGATTCACCCCTCCACTTT	CASSLVRADSPLHF	few	-	TRBV12-3/TRBV12-4	TRBJ1-6
TGTGCCAGCAGTTCGGAGCGACTCAATCAGCCCCAGCATTTT	CASSSERLNQPQHF	few	-	TRBV6-2/TRBV6-3	TRBJ1-5
TGTGCCAGCTCCCCTAGCCCGGGGACCGGGGAGCTGTTTTTT	CASSPSPGTGELFF	few	-	TRBV6-4	TRBJ2-2
TGCGCCAGCAGCCAAGCCCAGGACGGAACTAGCTCCTATAATTCACCCCTCCACTTT	CASSQAQDGTSSYNSPLHF	few	-	TRBV4-1	TRBJ1-6
TGCGCCAGCAGCTTGGAACAGACCCAGTACTTC	CASSLEQTQYF	-	-	TRBV5-1	TRBJ2-5
TGTGCCAGCAGTGAGGACAGGGTAATACACTTC	CASSEDRVIHF	few	TRBD1	TRBV6-1	TRBJ2-7
TGTGCCAGCAGCGTGAGGGGGGACACTGAAGCTTTCTTT	CASSVRGDTEAFF	once	-	TRBV9	TRBJ1-1